The TCR beta chain described here comes from a study of T cell responses to AZD1222 COVID-19 vaccine. Turning to the study itself: Pooling was applied to second doses at about 4 or about 12 weeks.

Method: immunoSEQ multiplex PCR; TCRdb's copy keeps in-frame clones and lacks some. The table includes roughly 110,000 clones, around 91% detected once. This clone was seen only once. Deletions cut 4 bases from V and 1 base from J, with 11 bases between. This CDR3 has 13 residues. Per germline, CDR1 SQVTM and CDR2 ANQGSEA. The chain has TRBV29-1 and TRBJ2-7; possibly TRBD1 for D (6 bases). Material: peripheral blood, obtained on day 0 of AZD1222 vaccination. The clonotype was recovered from an adult in good health. The CDR3 sequence is CSVGGHGSYEQYF. The CDR3 bases are TGCAGCGTTGGGGGACACGGGTCCTACGAGCAGTACTTC.